This T cell receptor (beta chain) appears in the sequencing data of a study of beta chain features in type 1 diabetes. The whole isolated RNA underwent reverse transcription, so sequencing captured expressed TCRB transcripts. Using immunoSEQ multiplex PCR, the repertoire was profiled, and TCRdb retains in-frame clones only, with some absent. The table lists about 350,000 clones, 20% of them singletons. From germline, CDR1 is LNHNV and CDR2 YYDKDF (reference sequence). The CDR3 length is 14 residues. With 0 bases removed from V and 9 bases from J, the gap between germline ends came to 12 bases. This clone turned up a few times.

The chain employs TRBV15 and TRBJ2-4, with D tentatively TRBD2 (6 bases). The sample comprised naive CD4+ T cells from blood. The clonotype was recovered from a woman aged 18 to 35 in good health. The CDR3 DNA follows: TGTGCCACCAGCAGAGATTCGCAGGGAGGCATTCAGTACTTC. Translation gives CATSRDSQGGIQYF.